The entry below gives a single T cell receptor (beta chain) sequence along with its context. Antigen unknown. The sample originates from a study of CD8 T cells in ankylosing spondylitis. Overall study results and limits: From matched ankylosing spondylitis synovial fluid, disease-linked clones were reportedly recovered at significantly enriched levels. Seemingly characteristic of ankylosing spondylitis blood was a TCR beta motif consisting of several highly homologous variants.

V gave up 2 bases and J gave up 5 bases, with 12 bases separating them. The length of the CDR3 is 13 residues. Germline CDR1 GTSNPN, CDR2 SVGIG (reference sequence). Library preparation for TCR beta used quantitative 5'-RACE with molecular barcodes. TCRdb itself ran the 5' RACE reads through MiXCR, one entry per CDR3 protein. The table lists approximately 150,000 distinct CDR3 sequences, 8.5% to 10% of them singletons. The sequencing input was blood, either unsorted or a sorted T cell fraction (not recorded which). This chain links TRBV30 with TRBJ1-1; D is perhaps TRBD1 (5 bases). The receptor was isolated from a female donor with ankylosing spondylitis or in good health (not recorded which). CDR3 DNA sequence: TGTGCCTGGAGTTTGGTAGGGGCGACTGAAGCTTTCTTT. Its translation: CAWSLVGATEAFF.